This record looks at one T cell receptor (beta chain) sequence and its context. Its antigen remains unknown. This entry belongs to a study of T cell responses to AZD1222 COVID-19 vaccine. Method: immunoSEQ multiplex PCR; TCRdb's copy keeps in-frame clones and lacks some. The sample yields roughly 120,000 clones, around 90% seen once. Study-wide results and limits: None of the repertoires were sampled until the peak T cell response had passed. The donor group comprised mostly white British people and more females; the analysis possibly underestimated clonal diversity. Reportedly, nearly half of unique spike TCRs recognized epitopes outside B.1.351/B.1.1.7 mutations. Two doses of AZD1222 preceded a rise in Spike-specific TCR breadth and depth.

Germline loops: CDR1 SGHVS, CDR2 FQNEAQ. Losses at the gene ends were 4 bases for V and 7 bases for J; bases not matched to a gene: 7. CDR3 length: 15 amino acids. The gene calls are TRBV7-8 and TRBJ1-4; 9 bases line up with TRBD1. The sequence came from an adult in good health. The material sequenced was peripheral blood, taken on day 0 of AZD1222 vaccination. The chain's CDR3 is CASSSRQGGAEKLFF. The CDR3 DNA reads TGTGCCAGCAGCTCCCGACAGGGGGGAGCTGAAAAACTGTTTTTT.